Below are 21 T cell receptor beta chains sequenced from a single sample in a study of neurological immune-mediated disorders. TCRdb re-derived calls from the 5' RACE reads in MiXCR, one entry per CDR3 protein. The table has 43,000 or so distinct CDR3 sequences, approximately 15% seen once. Time point given: longitudinal time-point 3. Material for sequencing was PBMCs. Every receptor here comes from a man aged 30-40 years in good health.

This clonotype was counted many times. This chain connects TRBV3-1 to TRBJ2-1; the D is unclear. V was shortened by 4 bases and J by 0 bases, with 13 bases between the two germline ends. Germline lookup yields CDR1 LGHDT and CDR2 YNNKEL (reference sequence). This CDR3 is 16 amino acids long. CDR3 sequence reads: CASSRVRTSSYNEQFF. CDR3 sequence (DNA): TGTGCCAGCAGCCGCGTCAGGACGAGCTCCTACAATGAGCAGTTCTTC.

This clonotype was detected ten times or more. The V and J genes are TRBV5-6 and TRBJ2-5; D perhaps matches TRBD1 (7 bases). CDR1 and CDR2 from the germline V gene are SGHDT and YYEEEE. V shed 4 bases and J shed 4 bases, with 14 bases lying between them. The CDR3 extends over 14 amino acids. As DNA, the CDR3 is TGTGCCAGCAGCCTTACAGGGGAGGCAGAGACCCAGTACTTC. Residues: CASSLTGEAETQYF.

Concerning this clonotype itself: A read error is possible here, since a much larger clone lies one base away. The chain recombines TRBV5-1 with TRBJ1-2; TRBD1 agrees at 9 bases. V was pared by 4 bases and J by 4 bases, with 11 bases of the junction left unmatched. In germline, CDR1 is SGHRS, CDR2 YFSETQ. The CDR3 is 16 residues long. CDR3 nucleotides: TGCGCCAGCAGCCGGACGGAACAGGGGGCGGGCTATGGCTACACCTTC. It translates to CASSRTEQGAGYGYTF. The full variable domain, in which reference TRBV5-1 and TRBJ1-2 provide the parts outside the CDR3, is KAGVTQTPRYLIKTRGQQVTLSCSPISGHRSVSWYQQTPGQGLQFLFEYFSETQRNKGNFPGRFSGRQFSNSRSEMNVSTLELGDSALYLCASSRTEQGAGYGYTFGSGTRLTVV.

This clonotype was counted at least ten times. This chain uses TRBV9 with TRBJ2-1; D is possibly TRBD1 or TRBD2 (5 bases each). The V end lost 0 bases, the J end lost 3 bases, and 7 bases lay between the germline ends. The V gene's germline CDR1 is SGDLS and CDR2 YYNGEE. The CDR3 is 14 amino acids. The CDR3: CASSVDGGYNEQFF. The DNA of the CDR3 is TGTGCCAGCAGCGTAGATGGGGGCTACAATGAGCAGTTCTTC.

This clonotype showed up many times. This chain connects TRBV5-1 to TRBJ2-3, with D possibly being TRBD1 (6 bases). Deletions cut 0 bases from V and 0 bases from J, with 11 bases between. CDR1 and CDR2 (germline): SGHRS, YFSETQ. The CDR3 is 16 amino acids. CDR3 residues: CASSLDGRGSTDTQYF. The CDR3 bases are TGCGCCAGCAGCTTGGATGGCAGGGGAAGCACAGATACGCAGTATTTT.

This clonotype was observed a handful of times. The chain links TRBV2 to TRBJ2-7; D possibly corresponds to TRBD1 (5 bases). V was trimmed by 3 bases and J by 4 bases, leaving 16 bases between them. CDR1 and CDR2 from the germline V gene are SNHLY and FYNNEI. CDR3 size: 15 residues. The CDR3 region is CASSEDTPRLYEQYF. In nucleotides, the CDR3 is TGTGCCAGCAGTGAGGACACACCACGCCTTTACGAGCAGTACTTC.

The sample holds many counts of this clonotype. This chain uses TRBV7-2 with TRBJ2-7; 12 bases fit TRBD2. This CDR3 spans 16 amino acids. CDR1 is SGHTA, CDR2 FQGNSA, per germline. Trimming took 3 bases from V and 1 from J; bases not matched to a gene: 4. The CDR3 bases are TGTGCCAGCAGCTTCCGACTAGCGGGAGTTTCCTACGAGCAGTACTTC. Amino acids: CASSFRLAGVSYEQYF.

The sample holds many counts of this clonotype. The chain recombines TRBV7-9 with TRBJ1-2; D is unresolved. The CDR3 consists of 16 residues. The ends were cut back, 1 base at V and 4 bases at J, with 16 bases in the middle. Per germline, CDR1 SEHNR and CDR2 FQNEAQ (reference sequence). CDR3 loop: CASSLGYCERSYGYTF. CDR3 DNA: TGTGCCAGCAGCTTAGGGTATTGTGAGAGAAGCTATGGCTACACCTTC.

This clonotype showed up many times. The chain is built from TRBV12-3 or TRBV12-4 and TRBJ2-6; D not resolved. The CDR3 has 12 amino acids. V was cut by 4 bases and J by 4 bases, with 2 bases left in between. CDR3 loop: CASSYGANVLTF. CDR3 nucleotides: TGTGCCAGCAGTTACGGGGCCAACGTCCTGACTTTC.

This clonotype occurred many times. The chain couples TRBV10-3 to TRBJ1-1, with D possibly being TRBD1 (6 bases). CDR1 and CDR2 (germline): ENHRY, SYGVKD. The CDR3 is 14 amino acids. V lost 0 bases, J lost 5 bases, and 10 bases lay in between. CDR3 region: CAISESGQVTEAFF. CDR3 in DNA: TGTGCCATCAGTGAGTCGGGACAAGTGACTGAAGCTTTCTTT.

This clonotype was picked up many times. The genes are TRBV24-1 and TRBJ2-1, with 7 bases lining up with TRBD2. CDR1 is KGHDR and CDR2 is SFDVKD in the germline V gene. The CDR3 covers 16 residues. V dropped 3 bases and J dropped 5; count of bases not matched to a gene: 9. DNA for the CDR3: TGTGCCACCAGTGATATACCGGGACTAAAGAACAATGAGCAGTTCTTC. It is translated as CATSDIPGLKNNEQFF.

This clonotype occurred many times. The chain employs TRBV3-1 and TRBJ2-1; tentatively, D is TRBD2 (5 bases). The V end was cut by 4 bases, the J end by 7 bases, with 11 bases between. This CDR3 contains 13 residues. The germline V gene encodes CDR1 LGHDT and CDR2 YNNKEL (reference sequence). CDR3 bases: TGTGCCAGCAGCCTCAGGCGGGCGAATGAGCAGTTCTTC. It is translated as CASSLRRANEQFF.

This clonotype was counted many times. V and J are TRBV20-1 and TRBJ2-1; D is perhaps TRBD2 (5 bases). Germline assignment: CDR1 DFQATT and CDR2 SNEGSKA (reference sequence). This CDR3 contains 16 residues. V shed 6 bases and J shed 0 bases, with 18 bases lying between them. The CDR3 nucleotides are TGCAGTGCCCCACCCCTGAGCGGAACCTCCTACAATGAGCAGTTCTTC. It translates to CSAPPLSGTSYNEQFF.

This clonotype showed up many times. V usage is TRBV12-3 or TRBV12-4 and J usage is TRBJ2-5; 8 bases map to TRBD1. The CDR3 is made up of 15 amino acids. Germline trimming cut 6 bases from V and 0 bases from J; bases unmatched to any gene: 6. CDR3 region: CASRPGTGDQETQYF. The CDR3 DNA reads TGTGCCAGCAGGCCCGGGACAGGAGACCAAGAGACCCAGTACTTC.

V is TRBV20-1 and J is TRBJ2-3; possibly TRBD2 for D (6 bases). The germline V and J ends were trimmed by 5 bases and 9 bases, with 12 bases remaining between them. The germline CDR1 and CDR2 sequences are DFQATT and SNEGSKA (reference sequence). The CDR3 runs 11 residues. The chain's CDR3 is CSAHQGGTQYF. The CDR3 nucleotides read TGCAGTGCTCACCAGGGAGGAACGCAGTATTTT.

This clonotype was recorded many times. CDR3 coding DNA: TGCAGTGCTAGAGAGGCCCGCAAGGGGGGCAATGAGCAGTTCTTC. It yields the protein CSAREARKGGNEQFF. The rearrangement uses TRBV20-1 and TRBJ2-1, with D tentatively TRBD1 or TRBD2 (6 bases each). V lost 0 bases and J lost 6, with 15 bases in between. Germline CDR1 DFQATT, CDR2 SNEGSKA (reference sequence). The CDR3 consists of 15 residues.

This clonotype was seen ten or more times. The chain combines TRBV12-3 or TRBV12-4 with TRBJ2-7; perhaps TRBD2 as D (6 bases). The CDR3 is 15 amino acids. Trimming removed 8 bases at V and 5 bases at J, with 22 bases between. The CDR3 nucleotides are TGTGCCAGCTCCAGGTGGGCGGGGTTAGACAACGAGCAGTACTTC. Translating it yields CASSRWAGLDNEQYF.

The table lists this clonotype with many counts. The CDR3 loop reads CASSHPSTYNEQFF. The CDR3 DNA is TGTGCCAGCAGCCACCCGAGCACCTACAATGAGCAGTTCTTC. V and J are TRBV12-3 or TRBV12-4 and TRBJ2-1; D is ambiguous. The CDR3 consists of 14 residues. With 6 bases removed from V and 2 bases from J, the gap between germline ends came to 11 bases.

This clonotype has a count of ten or more. The gene calls are TRBV5-6 and TRBJ2-3; no firm D call. The V and J ends lost 5 bases and 1 base respectively, with 8 bases between them. Germline-derived CDR1 and CDR2 are SGHDT and YYEEEE. This CDR3 is 13 amino acids long. The CDR3: CASRETRTDTQYF. The DNA for the CDR3 is TGTGCCAGCAGAGAGACCCGCACAGATACGCAGTATTTT.

Ten or more counts support this clonotype. This rearrangement joins TRBV2 to TRBJ2-5, with a possible D match to TRBD1 (5 bases). V gave up 1 base and J gave up 2 bases, with 17 bases separating them. This CDR3 has 17 amino acids. CDR1 and CDR2 (germline): SNHLY, FYNNEI. The CDR3 DNA reads as TGTGCCAGCAGTGAAGGGGCAGGGAAGAATTCTCAAGAGACCCAGTACTTC. It translates to CASSEGAGKNSQETQYF.

This clonotype was detected many times. The V gene is TRBV28, the J gene TRBJ1-5; no clear D. The CDR3 sequence is 11 residues long. V lost 5 bases, J lost 9 bases, and 8 bases lay in between. Germline lookup yields CDR1 MDHEN and CDR2 SYDVKM. CDR3 sequence reads: CASSSGRPQHF. The CDR3, as DNA: TGTGCCAGCAGTAGTGGTAGGCCCCAGCATTTT.